This is a list of T cell receptor beta chains from one sample in a study of CD8 T cells in ankylosing spondylitis. TCRdb re-called the 5' RACE reads through MiXCR, storing one row per CDR3 protein. The sample yields some 240,000 distinct CDR3 sequences, 8% to 9.5% seen once. The sequenced sample was blood, either unsorted or a sorted T cell fraction (not recorded which). These receptors all come from a male donor with ankylosing spondylitis or in good health (not recorded which). CDR3s include the opening cysteine and the closing phenylalanine or tryptophan. A D gene is named only where the DNA matches it firmly. Size is omitted from some rows. Given values are once, few, many or a class for expanded clones.

cdr3_nt,cdr3_aa,d_call,v_call,j_call,clone_size
TGTGCCAGCAGTTGGGTCGGACAGGGGGTGTCCTACGAGCAGTACTTC,CASSWVGQGVSYEQYF,TRBD1,TRBV12-3/TRBV12-4,TRBJ2-7,many
TGTGCCAGCACCCTTGGGGGGGGGAATGAGCAGTTCTTC,CASTLGGGNEQFF,TRBD2,TRBV27,TRBJ2-1,many
TGTGCCAGCAGCCCCTTAGACAGGGGGTCGAACACTGAAGCTTTCTTT,CASSPLDRGSNTEAFF,TRBD1,TRBV11-2,TRBJ1-1,many
TGCAGCGTGGCCGGGACTAGCCCATACAATGAGCAGTTCTTC,CSVAGTSPYNEQFF,TRBD2,TRBV29-1,TRBJ2-1,many
TGCAGTGCTAGAGATTCAGGACGTGAAGCTTTCTTT,CSARDSGREAFF,-,TRBV20-1,TRBJ1-1,many
TGTGCCAGCAGCGTAAGTACAGATTACGAGCAGTACTTC,CASSVSTDYEQYF,-,TRBV9,TRBJ2-7,few
TGTGCCAGCAGCTTCGTAGCGGGGGCCAGCACAGATACGCAGTATTTT,CASSFVAGASTDTQYF,TRBD2,TRBV7-2,TRBJ2-3,-
TGCGCCAGCAGCTTGGCCCAGGGGGGACGACCCCAGCATTTT,CASSLAQGGRPQHF,TRBD1,TRBV5-1,TRBJ1-5,many
TGCGCCAGCAGCGCCCGACTAGGCCGCGATGAGCAGTTCTTC,CASSARLGRDEQFF,-,TRBV5-1,TRBJ2-1,many
TGTGCCAGCAGCTCCCCGGGCCGCCAGAACTACGAGCAGTACTTC,CASSSPGRQNYEQYF,-,TRBV7-9,TRBJ2-7,many